This T cell receptor (beta chain) was recovered during a study of blood T cell repertoires in COVID-19. The CDR3 consists of 15 residues. The germline V gene has CDR1 MNHEY and CDR2 SMNVEV (reference sequence). V lost 5 bases and J 2 bases, leaving 16 bases between the germline ends. Two negative PCRs, clearance, or symptom resolution characterized the recovered Cohort 3 donors. Assay used: immunoSEQ multiplex PCR; TCRdb lists only in-frame clones, some missing. The table lists a few hundred thousand clones, roughly 87% of them singletons. Input material: PBMCs or T cells enriched from blood (not recorded which). The chain couples TRBV27 to TRBJ2-7; TRBD2 might be the D (6 bases). This sequence was found in a woman in her twenties or thirties who had recovered from COVID-19. The CDR3 DNA follows: TGTGCCAGCAGTGCCACCCCCGTAGCGGCCTACGAGCAGTACTTC. This translates into CASSATPVAAYEQYF.